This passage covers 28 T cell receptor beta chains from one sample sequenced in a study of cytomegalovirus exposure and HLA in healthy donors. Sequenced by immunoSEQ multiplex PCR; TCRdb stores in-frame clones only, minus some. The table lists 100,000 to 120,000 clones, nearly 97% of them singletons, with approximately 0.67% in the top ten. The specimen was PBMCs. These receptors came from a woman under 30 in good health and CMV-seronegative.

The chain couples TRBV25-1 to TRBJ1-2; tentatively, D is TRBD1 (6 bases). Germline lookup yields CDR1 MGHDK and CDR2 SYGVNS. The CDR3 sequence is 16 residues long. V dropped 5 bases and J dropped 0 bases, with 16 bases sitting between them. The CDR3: CASSPRGGGSNYGYTF. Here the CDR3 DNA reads TGTGCCAGCAGTCCCCGAGGGGGGGGCTCTAACTATGGCTACACCTTC.

CDR3 nucleotide sequence: TGTGCCTGGAACCGGGTCCTTAACACCGGGGAGCTGTTTTTT. This gives the protein CAWNRVLNTGELFF. The J gene is TRBJ2-2, the V gene TRBV30; D gene uncertain. Germline lookup yields CDR1 GTSNPN and CDR2 SVGIG (reference sequence). CDR3 length equals 14 residues. V was trimmed by 4 bases and J by 2 bases, leaving 11 bases between them.

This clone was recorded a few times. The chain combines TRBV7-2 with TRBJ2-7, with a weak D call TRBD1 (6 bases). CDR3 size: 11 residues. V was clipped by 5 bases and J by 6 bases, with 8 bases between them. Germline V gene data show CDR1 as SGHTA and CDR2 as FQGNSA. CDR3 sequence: CASSAGVEQYF. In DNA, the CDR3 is TGTGCCAGCAGCGCAGGGGTCGAGCAGTACTTC.

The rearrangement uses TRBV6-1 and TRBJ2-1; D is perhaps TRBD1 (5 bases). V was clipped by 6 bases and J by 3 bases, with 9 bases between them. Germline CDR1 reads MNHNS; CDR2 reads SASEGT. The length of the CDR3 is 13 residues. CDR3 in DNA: TGTGCCAGCAGGGCCGACAGCTACAATGAGCAGTTCTTC. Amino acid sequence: CASRADSYNEQFF.

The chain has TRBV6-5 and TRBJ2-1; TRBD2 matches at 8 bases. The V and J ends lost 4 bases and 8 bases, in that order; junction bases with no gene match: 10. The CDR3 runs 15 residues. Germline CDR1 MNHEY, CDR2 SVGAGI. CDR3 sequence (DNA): TGTGCCAGCAGTTCAATCGGGGGGGCGGTTGATGAGCAGTTCTTC. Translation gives CASSSIGGAVDEQFF.

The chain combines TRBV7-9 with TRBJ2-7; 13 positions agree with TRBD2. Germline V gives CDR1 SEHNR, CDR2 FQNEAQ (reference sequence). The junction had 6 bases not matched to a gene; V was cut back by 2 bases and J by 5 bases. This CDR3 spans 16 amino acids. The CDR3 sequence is CASSLLGLAGIDEQYF. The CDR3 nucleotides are TGTGCCAGCAGCTTATTGGGACTAGCGGGGATCGACGAGCAGTACTTC.

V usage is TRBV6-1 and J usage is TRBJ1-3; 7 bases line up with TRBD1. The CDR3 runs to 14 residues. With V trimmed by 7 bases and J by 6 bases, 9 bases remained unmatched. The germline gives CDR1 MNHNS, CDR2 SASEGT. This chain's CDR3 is CASNYFQGENTIYF. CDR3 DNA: TGTGCCAGCAACTATTTCCAGGGGGAAAACACCATATATTTT.

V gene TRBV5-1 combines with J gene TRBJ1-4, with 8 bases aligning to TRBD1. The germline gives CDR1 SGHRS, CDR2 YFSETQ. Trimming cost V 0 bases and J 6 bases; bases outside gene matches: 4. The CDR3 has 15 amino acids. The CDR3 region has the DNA TGCGCCAGCAGCTTGGGGGCAGGGGGCTATGAAAAACTGTTTTTT. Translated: CASSLGAGGYEKLFF.

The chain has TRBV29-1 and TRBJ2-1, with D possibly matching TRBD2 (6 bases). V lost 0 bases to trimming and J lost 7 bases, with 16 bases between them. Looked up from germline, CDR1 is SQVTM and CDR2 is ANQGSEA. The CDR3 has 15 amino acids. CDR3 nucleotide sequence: TGCAGCGTTGAAGAAGGAGGGACCATCACAAATGAGCAGTTCTTC. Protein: CSVEEGGTITNEQFF.

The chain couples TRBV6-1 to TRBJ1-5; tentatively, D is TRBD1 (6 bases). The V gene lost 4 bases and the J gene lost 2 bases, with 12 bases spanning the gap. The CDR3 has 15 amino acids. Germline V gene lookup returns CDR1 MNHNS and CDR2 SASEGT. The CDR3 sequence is CASSGTAGRNQPQHF. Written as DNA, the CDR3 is TGTGCCAGCAGTGGGACAGCCGGCCGCAATCAGCCCCAGCATTTT.

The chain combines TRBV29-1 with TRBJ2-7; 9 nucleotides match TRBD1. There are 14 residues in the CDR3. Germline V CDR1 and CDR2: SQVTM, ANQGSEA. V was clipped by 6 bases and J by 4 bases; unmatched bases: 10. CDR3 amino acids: CSVALGTGLYEQYF. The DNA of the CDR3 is TGCAGCGTCGCCCTGGGGACAGGGCTTTACGAGCAGTACTTC.

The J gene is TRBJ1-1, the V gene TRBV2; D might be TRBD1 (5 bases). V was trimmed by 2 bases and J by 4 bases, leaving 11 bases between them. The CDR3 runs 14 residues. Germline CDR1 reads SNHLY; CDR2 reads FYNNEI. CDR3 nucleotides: TGTGCCAGCAGTGAACGGGGGTTCAGCACTGAAGCTTTCTTT. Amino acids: CASSERGFSTEAFF.

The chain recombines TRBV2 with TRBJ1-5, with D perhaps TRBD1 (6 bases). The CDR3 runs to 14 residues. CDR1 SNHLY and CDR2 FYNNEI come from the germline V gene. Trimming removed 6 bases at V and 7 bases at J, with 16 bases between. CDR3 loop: CASRHRESGQPQHF. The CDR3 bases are TGTGCCAGCAGACACAGGGAATCGGGACAGCCCCAGCATTTT.

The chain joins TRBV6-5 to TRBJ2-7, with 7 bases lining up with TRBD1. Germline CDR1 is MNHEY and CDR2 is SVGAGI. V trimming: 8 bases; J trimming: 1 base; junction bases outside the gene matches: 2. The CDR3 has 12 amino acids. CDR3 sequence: CASGQVSYEQYF. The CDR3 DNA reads TGTGCCAGCGGACAGGTTTCCTACGAGCAGTACTTC.

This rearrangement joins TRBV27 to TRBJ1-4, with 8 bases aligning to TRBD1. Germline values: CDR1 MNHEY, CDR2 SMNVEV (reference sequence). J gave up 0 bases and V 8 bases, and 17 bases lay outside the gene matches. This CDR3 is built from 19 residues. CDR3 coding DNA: TGTGCCAGCCTCCCCAGACAGGGGCCATTACCTGCAACTAATGAAAAACTGTTTTTT. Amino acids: CASLPRQGPLPATNEKLFF.

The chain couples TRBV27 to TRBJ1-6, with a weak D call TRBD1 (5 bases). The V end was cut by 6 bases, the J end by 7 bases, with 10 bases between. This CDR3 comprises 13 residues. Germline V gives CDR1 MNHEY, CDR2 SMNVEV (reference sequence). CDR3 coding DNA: TGTGCCAGCAGAACTACAGGAAATTCACCCCTCCACTTT. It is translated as CASRTTGNSPLHF.

The CDR3 is CASRPSGTDTQYF. CDR3 nucleotide sequence: TGTGCCAGCAGACCCAGCGGCACAGATACGCAGTATTTT. The chain carries TRBV7-3 and TRBJ2-3; D remains ambiguous. Trimming shortened V by 6 bases and J by 1 base, and 8 bases separated the two germline ends. Germline V gene data show CDR1 as SGHTA and CDR2 as FQGTGA. The CDR3 sequence is 13 residues long. Variable domain in full (rest from reference TRBV7-3 and TRBJ2-3): GAGVSQTPSNKVTEKGKYVELRCDPISGHTALYWYRQSLGQGPEFLIYFQGTGAADDSGLPNDRFFAVRPEGSVSTLKIQRTERGDSAVYLCASRPSGTDTQYFGPGTRLTVL.

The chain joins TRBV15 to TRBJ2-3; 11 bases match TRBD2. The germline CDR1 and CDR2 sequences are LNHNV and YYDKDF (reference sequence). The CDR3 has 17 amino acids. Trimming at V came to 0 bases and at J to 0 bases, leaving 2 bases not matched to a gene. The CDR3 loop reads CATSREGTSGSTDTQYF. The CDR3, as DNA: TGTGCCACCAGCAGAGAGGGGACTAGCGGTAGCACAGATACGCAGTATTTT.

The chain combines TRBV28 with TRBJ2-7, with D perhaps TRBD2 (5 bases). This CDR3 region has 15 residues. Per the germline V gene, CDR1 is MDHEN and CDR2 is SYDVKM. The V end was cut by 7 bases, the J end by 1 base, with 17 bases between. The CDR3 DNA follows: TGTGCCAGCAATAGCCGGGGATCACTATCCTACGAGCAGTACTTC. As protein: CASNSRGSLSYEQYF.

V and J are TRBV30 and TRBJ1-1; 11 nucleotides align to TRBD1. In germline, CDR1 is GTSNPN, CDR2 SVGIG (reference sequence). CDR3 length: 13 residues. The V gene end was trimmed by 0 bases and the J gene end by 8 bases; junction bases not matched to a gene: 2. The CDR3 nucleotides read TGTGCCTGGAGTGTACGGGACAGGGGGGAAGCTTTCTTT. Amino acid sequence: CAWSVRDRGEAFF.

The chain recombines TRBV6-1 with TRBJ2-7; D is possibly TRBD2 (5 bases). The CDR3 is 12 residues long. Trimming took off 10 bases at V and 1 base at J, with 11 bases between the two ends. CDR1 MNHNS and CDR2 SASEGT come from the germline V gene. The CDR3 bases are TGTGCCACAACGGACTGGTCCTACGAGCAGTACTTC. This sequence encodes CATTDWSYEQYF.

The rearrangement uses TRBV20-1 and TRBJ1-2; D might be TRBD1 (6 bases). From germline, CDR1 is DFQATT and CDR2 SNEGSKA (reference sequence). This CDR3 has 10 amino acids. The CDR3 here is CSGLGGGYTF. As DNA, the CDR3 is TGCAGCGGCCTTGGGGGCGGCTACACCTTC.

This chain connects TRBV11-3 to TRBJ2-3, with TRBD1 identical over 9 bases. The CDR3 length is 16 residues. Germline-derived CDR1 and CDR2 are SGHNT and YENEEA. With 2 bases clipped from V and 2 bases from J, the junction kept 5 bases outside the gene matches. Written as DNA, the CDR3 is TGTGCCAGCAGCTTATTGGACAGGGGTATCACAGATACGCAGTATTTT. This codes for CASSLLDRGITDTQYF. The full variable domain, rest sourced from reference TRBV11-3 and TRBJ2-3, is EAGVVQSPRYKIIEKKQPVAFWCNPISGHNTLYWYLQNLGQGPELLIRYENEEAVDDSQLPKDRFSAERLKGVDSTLKIQPAELGDSAVYLCASSLLDRGITDTQYFGPGTRLTVL.

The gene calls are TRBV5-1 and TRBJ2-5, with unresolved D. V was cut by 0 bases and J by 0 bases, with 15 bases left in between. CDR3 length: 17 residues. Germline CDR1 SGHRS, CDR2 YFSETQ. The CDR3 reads CASSLGRRGLNQETQYF. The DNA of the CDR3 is TGCGCCAGCAGCTTGGGCCGCAGAGGTTTAAACCAAGAGACCCAGTACTTC.

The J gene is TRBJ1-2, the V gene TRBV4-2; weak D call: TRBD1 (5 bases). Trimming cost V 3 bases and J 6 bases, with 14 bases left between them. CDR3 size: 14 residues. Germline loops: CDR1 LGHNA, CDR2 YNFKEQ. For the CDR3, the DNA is TGTGCCAGCAGCCAGGTAGACAGTACCCATGGCTACACCTTC. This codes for CASSQVDSTHGYTF.

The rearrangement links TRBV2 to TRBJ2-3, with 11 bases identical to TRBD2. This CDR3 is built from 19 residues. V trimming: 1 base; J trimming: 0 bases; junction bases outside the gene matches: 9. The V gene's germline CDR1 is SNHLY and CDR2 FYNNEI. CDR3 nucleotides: TGTGCCAGCAGTGAAGGGCTAGCGGGGGGATTTCAAAGCACAGATACGCAGTATTTT. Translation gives CASSEGLAGGFQSTDTQYF.

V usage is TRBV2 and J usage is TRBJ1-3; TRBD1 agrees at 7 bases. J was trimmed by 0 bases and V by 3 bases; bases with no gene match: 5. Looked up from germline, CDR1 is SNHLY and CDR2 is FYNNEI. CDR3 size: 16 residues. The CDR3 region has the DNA TGTGCCAGCAGTGAGGGACAGAGCCACTCTGGAAACACCATATATTTT. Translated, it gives CASSEGQSHSGNTIYF.

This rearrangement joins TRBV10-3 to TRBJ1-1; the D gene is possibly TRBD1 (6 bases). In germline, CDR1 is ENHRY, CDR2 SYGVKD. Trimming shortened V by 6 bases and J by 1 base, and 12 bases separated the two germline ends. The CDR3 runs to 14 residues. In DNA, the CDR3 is TGTGCCATCAGACGCAGACAGGAGAACACTGAAGCTTTCTTT. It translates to CAIRRRQENTEAFF.